Shown below are 7 T cell receptor beta chains from a single sample sequenced in a study of OX40 agonist ivuxolimab in advanced cancers. This table comes from immunoSEQ multiplex PCR, and its TCRdb copy is limited to in-frame clones, with some not included. The sample includes about 77,000 clones, 75% to 90% of them seen just once. This sample comprised CD4+ or CD8+ T cells sorted from blood, obtained in a trial of the OX40 agonist ivuxolimab. The source is an adult with an advanced solid tumor such as melanoma, head and neck, liver or kidney cancer.

The CDR3 here is CASRDQGNYGYTF. In nucleotides, the CDR3 is TGTGCCAGCAGAGACCAGGGTAATTATGGCTACACCTTC. The J gene is TRBJ1-2, the V gene TRBV6-5; weak D call: TRBD1 (5 bases). The germline CDR1 and CDR2 sequences are MNHEY and SVGAGI. The CDR3 length is 13 residues. Trimming stripped 6 bases from V and 5 bases from J, with 13 bases between.

The chain carries TRBV29-1 and TRBJ2-5, with 8 positions matching TRBD1. Germline loops: CDR1 SQVTM, CDR2 ANQGSEA. After removal of 5 bases from V and 2 bases from J, the junction contained 7 bases not matched to a gene. This CDR3 region has 14 residues. CDR3 sequence: CSVLPRGQQETQYF. CDR3 DNA sequence: TGCAGCGTTCTACCCAGGGGGCAACAAGAGACCCAGTACTTC.

On this clone: At one of its ends the junction is not consistent with the germline gene, which may arise from a read error. This chain uses TRBV28 with TRBJ2-7; 9 nucleotides align to TRBD1. Germline CDR1 reads MDHEN; CDR2 reads SYDVKM. The CDR3 loop spans 12 amino acids. The CDR3 sequence is CASSLGQGKKNF. CDR3 nucleotide sequence: TGTGCCAGCAGTTTAGGACAGGGGAAAAAGAACTTC.

V usage is TRBV5-5 and J usage is TRBJ1-3, with D tentatively TRBD1 (5 bases). The length of the CDR3 is 16 residues. Germline V CDR1 and CDR2: SGHKS, YYEKEE (reference sequence). V lost 2 bases, J lost 2 bases, and 14 bases lay in between. CDR3 bases: TGTGCCAGCAGCTTAGTACCGGGGCCAGCTGGAAACACCATATATTTT. Translated, it gives CASSLVPGPAGNTIYF. Complete variable domain (other parts from reference TRBV5-5 and TRBJ1-3): DAGVTQSPTHLIKTRGQQVTLRCSPISGHKSVSWYQQVLGQGPQFIFQYYEKEERGRGNFPDRFSARQFPNYSSELNVNALLLGDSALYLCASSLVPGPAGNTIYFGEGSWLTVV.

The rearrangement uses TRBV9 and TRBJ2-7; D gene unclear. CDR3 length: 13 residues. The V gene's germline CDR1 is SGDLS and CDR2 YYNGEE. Trimming shortened V by 0 bases and J by 1 base, and 5 bases separated the two germline ends. Written as DNA, the CDR3 is TGTGCCAGCAGCGTAGGGGGATCCTACGAGCAGTACTTC. The encoded protein is CASSVGGSYEQYF.

V is TRBV7-9 and J is TRBJ1-6; D is unresolved. CDR3 size: 13 residues. Germline loops: CDR1 SEHNR, CDR2 FQNEAQ (reference sequence). Between the trimmed V and J ends, which lost 8 bases and 4 bases, there was a span of 9 bases. The CDR3 DNA sequence: TGTGCCAGCTCTAGGTCTTATAATTCACCCCTCCACTTT. Its translation: CASSRSYNSPLHF.

This chain links TRBV5-1 with TRBJ2-7, with D possibly matching TRBD1 (6 bases). Trimming stripped 4 bases from V and 5 bases from J, with 19 bases between. Germline values: CDR1 SGHRS, CDR2 YFSETQ. The length of the CDR3 is 15 residues. The CDR3 DNA reads TGCGCCAGCAGCGTGACAGGACGGGGATCCAACGAGCAGTACTTC. Encoded protein: CASSVTGRGSNEQYF.